There are many counts of the clone carrying this T cell receptor beta chain. What it binds is unknown. The CDR3 is 15 residues long. The J segment lost 7 bases and the V segment lost 3 bases, leaving 12 bases of the junction unmatched. The germline CDR1 and CDR2 sequences are SGHRS and YFSETQ. These data belong to a study of neurological immune-mediated disorders. The unsorted libraries had their origin in 2 million PBMCs stored at -80 C. 5'RACE employing 10-nucleotide random UMIs yielded the cDNA. TCRdb passed the 5' RACE reads through MiXCR, listing each CDR3 protein once. The data show 50,000 or so distinct CDR3 sequences, about a tenth seen once. Study results and limitations: The greatest degree of TCR clonal expansion was observed in HTLV-1-associated myelopathy, with the lowest in multiple sclerosis, below that of healthy controls. CDR3 amino acid sequences found in expanded clones were never shared across subjects, suggesting private repertoires in all groups.

The source material was PBMCs. The V call is TRBV5-1, the J call TRBJ1-1; 7 nucleotides agree with TRBD1. This sequence was found in a woman in her thirties or forties with HTLV-1-associated myelopathy (HAM/TSP). This CDR3 reads CASSSGPTGTIEAFF. For the CDR3, the DNA is TGCGCCAGCAGCTCGGGGCCGACAGGGACAATTGAAGCTTTCTTT.